This T cell receptor beta chain was sequenced during a study of shared clonotypes between healthy human individuals (dated by TCRdb to the early 2020s). Regarding the complete study: The cohort included a few men and two women between 18 and 49 years of age. The study deeply sequenced blood TCR repertoires of five healthy adults to estimate repertoire size and the extent of clonotype sharing between individuals. Leukapheresis yielded between about 0.94 and 9.5 billion PBMCs per donor. Different laboratories and diverse techniques were used to prepare libraries and sequence TCR repertoires, to increase sequencing depth and limit assay-specific biases. For each donor, three plates each were used for CD4 naive and CD4 memory, two plates were used for CD8 naive, and one plate was used for CD8 memory. Summary of the overall study and its limitations: Across a handful of donors, 5% to 6% of naive CD4, approximately 3.6% of naive CD8, 2.3% of memory CD4, and approximately 0.4% of memory CD8 clonotypes were shared. Rarefaction of sorted-subset datasets indicated incomplete sequencing despite the large sequencing depth. Compared with non-shared clonotypes, clonotypes shared by all four sorted-subset donors had higher generation probabilities. Pairwise subsampling led to the expectation that sequencing depth would affect the degree of clonotype sharing among donors. Naive subsets generally had larger estimated clonotype richness than memory subsets. Because the study included only a small number of donors, the genetic and exposure-history diversity represented was limited. Only blood was sampled, and tissue TCR repertoires likely differ from those in blood.

Points on this clone: Its recognized antigen is unknown. The record has no base qualities; no much larger clone is one base away.

Donors were healthy HIV-negative adults with no recently reported acute infections or vaccinations. All donors were Caucasian adults living in Nashville, Tennessee, USA. CD4+ T cells were enriched by magnetic negative selection; naive cells were then positively selected on CD45RA, and the negative fraction formed the memory subset. After blood collection by leukapheresis, PBMCs were isolated using Ficoll-Histopaque density gradient centrifugation and then cryopreserved in the vapor phase of liquid nitrogen. Analytical flow cytometry was used to check the purity and quantity of every magnetically sorted T cell population. Each sorted fraction had its genomic DNA isolated and then quantified by UV absorbance on a Nanodrop 2000c. TCR CDR3 regions were amplified from genomic DNA by multiplex PCR using the deep immunoSEQ assay. Extracted genomic DNA from each cell subset was spread evenly across all wells of several immunoSEQ 96-well plates, with each plate serving as a replicate. For sorted subsets, roughly 200 ng genomic DNA, equal to some 30,000 T cell genomes, was loaded into each replicate PCR. The purified libraries were quantified using a Qubit 3.0 fluorometer, sized with a Bioanalyzer 2100, and then quantified again using the KAPA Library Quantification kit. Every immunoSEQ 96-well plate was sequenced on a separate single-read 150-cycle Illumina NextSeq 550 flow cell. In the paper's pipeline: Because the immunoSEQ output held only junctional sequences and lacked quality scores, the filtering could not match the filtering applied to full-length reads. To assign V/J genes and CDR3, sequences were annotated using PyIR, a Python wrapper for IgBLAST v1.9, with IMGT germline references. Reads were removed for weak V/J assignments (E-value above 1e-6), missing CDR3, stop codons, out-of-frame junctions, or ambiguous translated residues. A V3J clonotype was defined by an identical inferred V gene, J gene, and CDR3 amino acid sequence. Percentage overlap between repertoires was computed as shared unique clonotypes divided by the size of the smaller repertoire. Repertoire richness was assessed with RTK rarefaction, the Chao1 estimator, and Recon v2.1 estimates of unobserved clonotypes. For all TCRbeta clonotypes obtained by the gDNA method from a few donors, generation probabilities were computed with OLGA. What TCRdb holds here is the immuneACCESS table cut down to in-frame rearrangements. Part of the clones is not present; checked against another copy, under half of the missing clones reflect an unresolved V gene, and the others are unexplained. That table gives V, J and clone size, and the DNA gave D and trimming. The sample table lists about 1.5 million clones, roughly 98% of them with a count of one. Around 0.45% of the sample belongs to the ten largest clones.

Its CDR3 holds 13 amino acids, cysteine through phenylalanine. Only the CDR3 portion is preserved as DNA: 39 bases, with reading frame beginning at the first base. Sequences SGHRS (CDR1) and YFSETQ (CDR2) are obtained from the germline V gene. V is clipped by 8 bases and J by 6 bases, and the sequence between their germline boundaries is 16 bases long. The source of this sequence is a man aged 25 to 40 in good health. Material for sequencing was naive CD4+ T cells sorted from blood. This specimen's cell subset or site label, interpreted: CD45RA+ positively selected. The chain was built from TRBV5-1 and TRBJ2-3, with a tentative D gene TRBD1 over 5 matching bases. The sequenced DNA: TGCGCCAGTAGCCTCAGGGATAGGGATACGCAGTATTTT. Its product reads: CASSLRDRDTQYF. Outside the CDR3, residues come from the reference TRBV5-1 and TRBJ2-3 proteins, so the full variable domain is: KAGVTQTPRYLIKTRGQQVTLSCSPISGHRSVSWYQQTPGQGLQFLFEYFSETQRNKGNFPGRFSGRQFSNSRSEMNVSTLELGDSALYLCASSLRDRDTQYFGPGTRLTVL.